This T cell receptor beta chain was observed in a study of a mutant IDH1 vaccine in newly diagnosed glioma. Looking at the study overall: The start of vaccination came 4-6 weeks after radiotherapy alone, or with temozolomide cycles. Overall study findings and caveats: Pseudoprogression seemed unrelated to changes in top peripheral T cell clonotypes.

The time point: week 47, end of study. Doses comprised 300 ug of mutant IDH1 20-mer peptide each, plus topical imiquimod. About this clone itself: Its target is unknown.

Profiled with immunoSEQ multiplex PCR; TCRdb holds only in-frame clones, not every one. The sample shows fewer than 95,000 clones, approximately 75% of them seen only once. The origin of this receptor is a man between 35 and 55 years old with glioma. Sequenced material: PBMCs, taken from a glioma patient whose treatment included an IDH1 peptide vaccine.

The CDR3 reads CASSIAGKRDGYTF. The DNA of the CDR3 is TGTGCCAGTAGTATCGCGGGGAAGAGGGATGGCTACACCTTC. V and J are TRBV19 and TRBJ1-2; no clear D. Trimming cost V 3 bases and J 6 bases, with 14 bases left between them. The germline CDR1 and CDR2 sequences are LNHDA and SQIVND (reference sequence). This CDR3 is 14 amino acids long.